The clone carrying this TCR beta chain was counted only a few times. The antigen is unknown. Separate sequencing covered autoproliferating (CFSE-dim) and non-proliferating (CFSE-high) T cells from stimulus-free culture. Cultures began with approximately 52 million CFSE-labeled PBMCs, unstimulated for more than 6 days, with replicate wells pooled. CFSE at 0.5 uM labeled the PBMCs, which were then cultured unstimulated. V was pared by 4 bases and J by 1 base, with 12 bases of the junction left unmatched. Germline V gives CDR1 SGHKS, CDR2 YYEKEE (reference sequence). The CDR3 runs 17 residues. This record comes from a study of memory B cells and T cells in multiple sclerosis. Study conclusions and caveats: Normalization was needed because clone-set size differences affected shared clonotype counts.

Assay used: immunoSEQ multiplex PCR; TCRdb lists only in-frame clones, some missing. Of 25,000 to 35,000 clones listed, about 82% are singletons. This clonotype was obtained from a human donor with multiple sclerosis. The rearrangement links TRBV5-5 to TRBJ2-5, with 8 positions matching TRBD2. The source material was PBMCs from blood kept in culture. This CDR3 is CASSRTPGGRGQETQYF. The DNA of the CDR3 is TGTGCCAGCAGCCGGACCCCGGGAGGGAGGGGCCAAGAGACCCAGTACTTC.